The 7 T cell receptor beta chains listed next were all sequenced from one sample in a study of spatial heterogeneity in lung cancer (dated by TCRdb to the late 2010s). Library method: 5' RACE. Sequenced on a NextSeq 500. The public reads were quality trimmed at Q25 with fastp and then assembled into clones with MiXCR by TCRdb, keeping productive beta chains. Rows merge per CDR3 protein into single entries with the most common DNA and genes. Recorded for this sample are 51,000 or so distinct CDR3 sequences; around 6.7% of them occurred a single time. Around 35% of the sample is held by the ten biggest clonotypes. According to the study, the label for this sample's time point signals: blood at routine non-recurrence follow-up after resection. Whole RNA extracted from tumor and nontumor lung tissue, or from cryopreserved PBMC samples, was used for TCR sequencing without cell sorting. The sequencing here drew on PBMCs, taken at follow-up. All receptors derive from a female donor with early-stage non-small cell lung cancer.

This clonotype was counted at least ten times. At one end the junction does not follow the germline gene, possibly because of a read error. The chain recombines TRBV7-2 with TRBJ2-1, with D perhaps matching TRBD1 (7 bases). Germline-derived CDR1 and CDR2 are SGHTA and FQGNSA. CDR3 length equals 16 residues. Written as DNA, the CDR3 is TGTGCCAGCAGCTCACGGTTTGGAGGGGGCTACGATGAGCAGTTCTTC. This translates into CASSSRFGGGYDEQFF.

Ten or more counts support this clonotype. The V and J genes are TRBV7-2 and TRBJ2-3; no firm D call. Germline V gene sequence: CDR1 SGHTA, CDR2 FQGNSA. This CDR3 contains 12 residues. V lost 2 bases and J lost 7, with 7 bases in between. CDR3 amino acids: CASSLSSNTQYF. DNA of the CDR3: TGTGCCAGCAGCTTAAGTTCAAATACGCAGTATTTT.

This clonotype was seen a few times. The V and J genes are TRBV10-3 and TRBJ1-2, with 8 bases lining up with TRBD1. The CDR3 sequence is 13 residues long. Trimming took 6 bases from V and 8 from J; bases not matched to a gene: 8. The V gene's germline CDR1 is ENHRY and CDR2 SYGVKD. The CDR3 sequence: CAIRAPDRDGYTF. CDR3 sequence (DNA): TGTGCCATCAGAGCTCCGGACAGGGACGGCTACACCTTC.

This chain joins TRBV3-1 and TRBJ1-1, with a tentative D call TRBD1 (6 bases). Deletions cut 6 bases from V and 1 base from J, with 9 bases between. The CDR3 consists of 13 residues. Germline V gene lookup returns CDR1 LGHDT and CDR2 YNNKEL (reference sequence). CDR3 sequence: CASRGQKNTEAFF. CDR3 DNA: TGTGCCAGCAGAGGACAGAAGAACACTGAAGCTTTCTTT.

This clonotype was counted ten times or more. V usage is TRBV6-1 and J usage is TRBJ1-1; D gene ambiguous. Trimming left V 5 bases short and J 1 base short, with 11 bases between. Germline-derived CDR1 and CDR2 are MNHNS and SASEGT. The CDR3 extends over 14 amino acids. The CDR3 is CASSIQPTNTEAFF. CDR3 sequence (DNA): TGTGCCAGCAGTATCCAACCTACGAACACTGAAGCTTTCTTT.

The sample holds a few counts of this clonotype. The chain carries TRBV30 and TRBJ1-6, with D perhaps matching TRBD1 (6 bases). Trimming stripped 8 bases from V and 7 bases from J, with 18 bases between. There are 14 residues in the CDR3. In germline, CDR1 is GTSNPN, CDR2 SVGIG (reference sequence). Here the CDR3 DNA reads TGTGCCCGGACGGATGGAGGGGGGAATTCACCCCTCCACTTT. It is translated as CARTDGGGNSPLHF.

The chain couples TRBV3-1 to TRBJ1-1; D is possibly TRBD1 (5 bases). CDR1 is LGHDT and CDR2 is YNNKEL in the germline V gene (reference sequence). V was shortened by 2 bases and J by 3 bases, with 10 bases between the two germline ends. The length of the CDR3 is 14 residues. CDR3: CASSQPGEHTEAFF. The CDR3 nucleotides read TGTGCCAGCAGCCAACCGGGGGAACACACTGAAGCTTTCTTT.